The rows below give T cell receptor beta chains drawn from one sample of a study of blood T cells in healthy people across ages. TCRdb reanalysed the 5' RACE reads using MiXCR and keeps one entry per CDR3 protein. The sample carries some 1.1 million distinct CDR3 sequences, more than 30% recorded once. Sequenced input: blood. These receptors all come from a man younger than 35 in good health. CDR3s include the opening cysteine and the closing phenylalanine or tryptophan. The D gene is left open where the match is weak. The size entry is marked missing in some rows and otherwise reads once, few, many or a size class.

NA | TRBJ2-5 | TRBV2 | NA | CASSDLTNQETQYF | TGTGCCAGCAGTGATCTTACGAATCAAGAGACCCAGTACTTC
NA | TRBJ2-3 | TRBV12-3/TRBV12-4 | TRBD1 | CTSTSDRGITDTQYF | TGTACCAGCACCTCGGACAGGGGAATCACAGATACGCAGTATTTT
once | TRBJ1-2 | TRBV4-3 | TRBD1 | CASSQGQGACGYTF | TGCGCCAGCAGCCAGGGACAGGGGGCTTGTGGTTACACCTTC
NA | TRBJ1-1 | TRBV20-1 | NA | CSAIDRFNTEAFF | TGCAGTGCTATTGACAGATTCAACACTGAAGCTTTCTTT
NA | TRBJ1-2 | TRBV20-1 | NA | CSAIGGLGDFIYGYTF | TGCAGTGCTATTGGAGGGCTGGGGGATTTTATCTATGGCTACACCTTC
NA | TRBJ2-1 | TRBV2 | TRBD1 | CASRDDRGFLGEQFF | TGTGCCAGCAGGGACGACAGGGGATTCCTCGGTGAGCAGTTCTTC
few | TRBJ2-7 | TRBV7-9 | NA | CASSRSEKGPYEQYF | TGTGCCAGCAGCCGAAGCGAGAAGGGGCCATACGAGCAGTACTTC
NA | TRBJ1-1 | TRBV21-1 | NA | CASNLQGYGFYTEAFF | TGTGCCAGCAACCTACAGGGGTACGGCTTTTACACTGAAGCTTTCTTT
few | TRBJ1-2 | TRBV28 | NA | CASSFRGGHGYTF | TGTGCCAGCAGTTTCAGAGGGGGACATGGCTACACCTTC
few | TRBJ2-1 | TRBV6-2/TRBV6-3 | NA | CASSYSRPSNEQFF | TGTGCCAGCAGTTACTCGAGGCCGTCCAATGAGCAGTTCTTC
few | TRBJ2-7 | TRBV5-1 | NA | CASSSAGTTTYEQYF | TGCGCCAGCAGCTCGGCCGGGACAACGACCTACGAGCAGTACTTC
NA | TRBJ2-1 | TRBV7-9 | NA | CASTPYNEQFF | TGTGCCAGCACTCCCTACAATGAGCAGTTCTTC
few | TRBJ1-2 | TRBV4-1 | TRBD1 | CASSQLPGQGYGYTF | TGCGCCAGCAGCCAACTACCGGGACAGGGGTATGGCTACACCTTC
few | TRBJ2-7 | TRBV3-1 | NA | CASSQSLLSYEQYF | TGTGCCAGCAGCCAATCCCTGCTATCCTACGAGCAGTACTTC
few | TRBJ1-2 | TRBV4-1 | TRBD1 | CASSRHTGQGGYGYTF | TGCGCCAGCAGCCGACACACGGGACAGGGGGGCTATGGCTACACCTTC
NA | TRBJ2-5 | TRBV15 | NA | CATSRGQQETQYF | TGTGCCACCAGCAGAGGACAGCAAGAGACCCAGTACTTC
few | TRBJ1-4 | TRBV6-4 | NA | CASSGPDATNEKLFF | TGTGCCAGCAGTGGGCCCGATGCAACTAATGAAAAACTGTTTTTT
few | TRBJ1-5 | TRBV27 | NA | CASSGTYNQPQHF | TGTGCCAGCTCCGGGACGTACAATCAGCCCCAGCATTTT
few | TRBJ2-6 | TRBV28 | NA | CASKLGSGANVLTF | TGTGCCAGCAAGTTGGGGTCTGGGGCCAACGTCCTGACTTTC
NA | TRBJ1-2 | TRBV6-5 | NA | CASSSLDSTMNYGYTF | TGTGCCAGCAGTTCCCTGGACAGCACGATGAACTATGGCTACACCTTC
NA | TRBJ1-5 | TRBV7-8 | NA | CASSLVWGIGQPQHF | TGTGCCAGCAGCTTAGTTTGGGGTATCGGTCAGCCCCAGCATTTT
NA | TRBJ2-1 | TRBV4-3 | TRBD2 | CASSQDTSGGTQFF | TGCGCCAGCAGCCAAGATACTAGCGGGGGGACCCAGTTCTTC
NA | TRBJ1-2 | TRBV10-3 | TRBD1 | CAISESAGGMNGCTF | TGTGCCATCAGTGAGTCGGCAGGGGGTATGAATGGCTGCACCTTC
NA | TRBJ1-4 | TRBV15 | NA | CATSGGSYTTATNEKLFF | TGTGCCACCAGCGGAGGATCGTACACTACTGCAACTAATGAAAAACTGTTTTTT
NA | TRBJ2-3 | TRBV29-1 | NA | CSARGGIESDTQYF | TGCAGCGCCCGAGGGGGGATTGAGTCCGATACGCAGTATTTT
few | TRBJ2-3 | TRBV20-1 | NA | CSGGLPDGTDTQYF | TGCAGTGGCGGACTACCCGACGGCACAGATACGCAGTATTTT
NA | TRBJ2-3 | TRBV12-3/TRBV12-4 | TRBD2 | CASSLSGGPVTDTQYF | TGTGCCAGCAGTTTGAGCGGGGGGCCAGTCACAGATACGCAGTATTTT
NA | TRBJ1-5 | TRBV12-3/TRBV12-4 | TRBD1 | CASSLRQGRGQPQHF | TGTGCCAGCAGTCTCAGACAGGGTAGAGGACAGCCCCAGCATTTT
few | TRBJ2-3 | TRBV4-3 | TRBD2 | CASSQYLAGAVTDTQYF | TGCGCCAGCAGCCAGTACTTAGCGGGGGCCGTCACAGATACGCAGTATTTT
NA | TRBJ2-1 | TRBV2 | NA | CASGVIQGIDEQFF | TGTGCCAGCGGGGTTATTCAGGGGATCGATGAGCAGTTCTTC
NA | TRBJ1-2 | TRBV30 | NA | CAWSVPGAKNYGYTF | TGTGCCTGGAGCGTACCAGGGGCGAAAAACTATGGCTACACCTTC
many | TRBJ1-5 | TRBV7-9 | NA | CASSPAGNQPQHF | TGTGCCAGCAGCCCAGCAGGGAATCAGCCCCAGCATTTT
NA | TRBJ2-2 | TRBV4-2 | NA | CASRLGTSNTGELFF | TGTGCCAGCAGACTCGGGACCTCGAACACCGGGGAGCTGTTTTTT
few | TRBJ2-1 | TRBV20-1 | TRBD2 | CSALSGGAADEQFF | TGCAGTGCCCTTAGCGGGGGGGCCGCGGATGAGCAGTTCTTC
NA | TRBJ1-2 | TRBV7-9 | NA | CASSLAIPGQNGYTF | TGTGCCAGCAGCTTAGCGATACCCGGACAAAATGGCTACACCTTC
few | TRBJ2-1 | TRBV10-3 | NA | CAISESKSDNEQFF | TGTGCCATCAGTGAGTCGAAGTCTGACAATGAGCAGTTCTTC
NA | TRBJ1-2 | TRBV20-1 | NA | CSAKASGYTF | TGCAGTGCCAAGGCGAGTGGCTACACCTTC
NA | TRBJ1-1 | TRBV12-3/TRBV12-4 | NA | CASSFAAPEAFF | TGTGCCAGCAGTTTCGCGGCACCTGAAGCTTTCTTT
few | TRBJ2-7 | TRBV10-3 | TRBD1 | CAISRQGDEQYF | TGTGCCATCAGTCGACAGGGGGACGAGCAGTACTTC
many | TRBJ1-2 | TRBV12-3/TRBV12-4 | NA | CASSPQGSYGYTF | TGTGCCAGCAGTCCGCAGGGCAGCTATGGCTACACCTTC
few | TRBJ2-2 | TRBV29-1 | NA | CSVAQGSTGELFF | TGCAGCGTTGCTCAGGGTTCCACCGGGGAGCTGTTTTTT
few | TRBJ1-4 | TRBV4-2 | NA | CTSSRANEKLFF | TGTACCAGCAGCCGCGCTAATGAAAAACTGTTTTTT
NA | TRBJ1-4 | TRBV20-1 | TRBD1 | CSAQGAATNEKLFF | TGCAGTGCGCAGGGGGCGGCAACTAATGAAAAACTGTTTTTT
NA | TRBJ1-6 | TRBV10-3 | TRBD1 | CAISADRVQGANNSPLHF | TGTGCCATCAGTGCGGATCGGGTGCAGGGGGCAAATAATTCACCCCTCCACTTT
many | TRBJ1-1 | TRBV29-1 | NA | CSVRDPGTEAFF | TGCAGCGTCCGCGACCCGGGCACTGAAGCTTTCTTT
few | TRBJ1-1 | TRBV7-3 | NA | CASSLSDSNTEAFF | TGTGCCAGCAGCCTGTCGGACAGTAACACTGAAGCTTTCTTT
NA | TRBJ2-7 | TRBV3-1 | NA | CASSQDTSWGNEQYF | TGTGCCAGCAGCCAAGACACTAGTTGGGGGAATGAGCAGTACTTC
NA | TRBJ1-4 | TRBV29-1 | TRBD1 | CSVGTEEKLFF | TGCAGCGTCGGGACAGAGGAAAAACTGTTTTTT
once | TRBJ1-1 | TRBV7-9 | NA | CASSSEVRVTGNTEAFF | TGTGCCAGCAGCTCCGAAGTACGAGTAACAGGAAACACTGAAGCTTTCTTT
NA | TRBJ2-5 | TRBV2 | TRBD1 | CASRGQGSYQETQYF | TGTGCCAGCAGAGGACAGGGTTCCTACCAAGAGACCCAGTACTTC
NA | TRBJ2-2 | TRBV7-2 | NA | CASNFRGQGFTGELFF | TGTGCCAGCAACTTTAGGGGTCAGGGGTTCACCGGGGAGCTGTTTTTT